The following is a TCR beta chain sequence with its context. Its specific antigen is unknown. No much larger clonotype is one base removed from it; base qualities were not supplied. Systemically healthy Caucasian individuals from Russia, around 38 in total and aged about 6 to 100 years, were included as donors. Each donor gave 8 to 10 milliliters of peripheral blood, drawn into EDTA-treated Vacutainer tubes. Ficoll-Paque density-gradient centrifugation was used to isolate PBMCs, with at least 6.5 million per sample. Total RNA was extracted from PBMCs with Trizol reagent, with at least 5.5 micrograms obtained per sample. Naive CD45RAhigh/CD27high T cell percentages were measured by flow cytometry on a PBMC aliquot from every donor. The CDR3, cysteine through phenylalanine, is 11 amino acids long. CDR3 DNA only is kept here, 33 bases in frame from base 1. V and J are truncated by 6 bases and 9 bases respectively, leaving an intervening sequence of 9 bases.

These data belong to a study of blood T cells in healthy people across ages (dated by TCRdb to 2014 to 2015). With regard to the full study: In model experiments, template switching captured about one uniquely barcoded TCR beta cDNA molecule for every two T cells. The donors were split into four age groups: young (average 16 years), middle-aged (39), aged (approximately 60) and long-lived (roughly 88). The study analyzed two additional independent replicas of 1 million unique cDNA reads from the same blood draw for two donors, one aged 18 to 29 and one aged 80 or older. Using deep sequencing normalized with unique cDNA molecular identifiers, the study measured how TCR beta repertoire diversity changes with age. To avoid experimental bias, donors of different ages were spread randomly across the sequencing lanes. The full study reports these points: The percentage of naive T cells measured by flow cytometry correlated strongly with observed TCR beta diversity. As age increased, observed TCR beta diversity per million T cells dropped in a roughly linear way, and a significant reduction was already evident by age around 41. Because the CMV infection status of the donors was unknown, age-related changes in expanded clonotypes may potentially have been confounded. Because profiling used bulk unsorted PBMCs, naive and antigen-experienced compartments could not be compared conclusively. The long-lived group showed more naive CD4+ T cells, fewer expanded clones and increased TCR diversity than the aged group, suggesting age selection. Estimates of total diversity based on one million sequenced T cells were regarded as lower bounds and as underestimates.

Receptors were amplified or captured by 5' RACE. This sample was sequenced with an Illumina HiSeq 2500. A second PCR of roughly 6 to 11 cycles was run with a J-beta primer mix and a sample-barcoded 5' primer. A unique molecular identifier was introduced onto each TCR beta cDNA molecule by a template-switch 5' adaptor carrying 12 random nucleotides. Each sample yielded at least 3 million CDR3-containing paired-end reads. All of the RNA was converted into first-strand cDNA using the Mint cDNA synthesis kit, with a TRBC-specific oligonucleotide serving as the primer. Following uracil-DNA glycosylase treatment, all cDNA underwent a first 18-cycle PCR with the universal primers M1SS and BC2_uni_R. In the authors' own workflow: For normalization, 1 million high-quality reads were randomly selected from each sample, with every read carrying a distinct molecular identifier. Reads sharing molecular identifiers were discarded rather than binned into consensus sequences. MiTCR, set to a Q25 quality threshold and the strictest error-elimination algorithm, was used for CDR3 identification, clonotype clustering and error correction. Lower-bound total TCR beta diversity was estimated with a nonparametric unseen species model using Euler transformation. TCRdb reran the public reads through fastp at Q25 and MiXCR, keeping productive beta chains. Rows with one shared CDR3 protein collapse into an entry with the most common genes and DNA. The V and J calls were not made by the authors but by TCRdb's processing. Here the sample has some 920,000 distinct CDR3 sequences; about 51% occur a single time. Roughly 23% of the sample goes to the ten largest clones.

The source is a woman aged 60-75 years in good health. The source material was blood. This receptor chain uses TRBV12-3 or TRBV12-4 and TRBJ2-1; TRBD2 is possibly the D segment (5 matching bases). The CDR3 here reads CASRRALEQFF. In nucleotide form, the sequence is TGTGCCAGCAGGAGGGCCCTTGAGCAGTTCTTC.